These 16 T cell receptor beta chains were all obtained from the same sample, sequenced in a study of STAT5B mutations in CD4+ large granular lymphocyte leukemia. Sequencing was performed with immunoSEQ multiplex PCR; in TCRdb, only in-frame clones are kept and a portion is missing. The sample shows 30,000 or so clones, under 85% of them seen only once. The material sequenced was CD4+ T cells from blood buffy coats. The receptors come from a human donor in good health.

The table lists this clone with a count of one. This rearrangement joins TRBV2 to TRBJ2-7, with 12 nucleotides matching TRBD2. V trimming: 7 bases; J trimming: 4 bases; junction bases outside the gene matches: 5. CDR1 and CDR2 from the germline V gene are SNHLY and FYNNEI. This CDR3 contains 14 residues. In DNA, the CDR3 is TGTGCCAGCACACGGACTAGCGGGATTTACGAGCAGTACTTC. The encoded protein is CASTRTSGIYEQYF. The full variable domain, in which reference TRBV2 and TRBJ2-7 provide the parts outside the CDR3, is EPEVTQTPSHQVTQMGQEVILRCVPISNHLYFYWYRQILGQKVEFLVSFYNNEISEKSEIFDDQFSVERPDGSNFTLKIRSTKLEDSAMYFCASTRTSGIYEQYFGPGTRLTVT.

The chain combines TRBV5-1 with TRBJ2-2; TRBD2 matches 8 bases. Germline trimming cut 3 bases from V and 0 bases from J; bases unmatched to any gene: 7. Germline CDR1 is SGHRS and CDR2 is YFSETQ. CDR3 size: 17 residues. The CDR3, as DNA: TGCGCCAGCAGCTCCCACACGGGAGGGACGAACACCGGGGAGCTGTTTTTT. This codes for CASSSHTGGTNTGELFF.

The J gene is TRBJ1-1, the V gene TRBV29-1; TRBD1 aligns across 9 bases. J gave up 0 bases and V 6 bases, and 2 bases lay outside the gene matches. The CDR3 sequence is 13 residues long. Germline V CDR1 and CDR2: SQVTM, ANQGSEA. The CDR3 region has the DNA TGCAGCGTCCGACAGGGGGTGAACACTGAAGCTTTCTTT. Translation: CSVRQGVNTEAFF.

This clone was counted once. CDR3 residues: CASSPGTGPNQPQHF. The CDR3 nucleotides read TGTGCCAGCAGCCCCGGGACAGGGCCCAATCAGCCCCAGCATTTT. The chain links TRBV5-4 to TRBJ1-5; 9 bases are a match to TRBD1. Trimming took 4 bases from V and 3 from J; bases not matched to a gene: 5. CDR1 is SGHNT and CDR2 is YYREEE in the germline V gene (reference sequence). The CDR3 sequence is 15 residues long.

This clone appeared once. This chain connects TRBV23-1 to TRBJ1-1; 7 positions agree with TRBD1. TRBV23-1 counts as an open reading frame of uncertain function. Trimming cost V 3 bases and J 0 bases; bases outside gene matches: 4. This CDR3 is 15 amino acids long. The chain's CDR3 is CASSHRDSLNTEAFF. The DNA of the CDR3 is TGCGCCAGCAGTCACCGGGACAGTTTGAACACTGAAGCTTTCTTT.

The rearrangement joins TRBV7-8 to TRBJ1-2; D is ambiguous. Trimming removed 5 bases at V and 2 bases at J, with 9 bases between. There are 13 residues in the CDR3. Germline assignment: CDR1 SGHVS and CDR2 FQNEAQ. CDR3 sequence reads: CASSPGWNYGYTF. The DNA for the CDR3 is TGTGCCAGCAGCCCCGGGTGGAACTATGGCTACACCTTC.

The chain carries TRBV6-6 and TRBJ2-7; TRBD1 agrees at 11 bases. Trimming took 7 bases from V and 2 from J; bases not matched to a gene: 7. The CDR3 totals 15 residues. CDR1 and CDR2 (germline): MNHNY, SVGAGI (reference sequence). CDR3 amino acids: CASNNRDRGTYEQYF. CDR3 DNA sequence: TGTGCCAGCAATAACCGGGACAGGGGGACCTACGAGCAGTACTTC.

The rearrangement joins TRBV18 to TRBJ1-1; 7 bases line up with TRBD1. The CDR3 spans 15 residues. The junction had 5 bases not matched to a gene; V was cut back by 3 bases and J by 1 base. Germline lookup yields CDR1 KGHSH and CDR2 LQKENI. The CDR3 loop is CASSPQGQRNTEAFF. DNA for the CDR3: TGTGCCAGCTCACCGCAGGGACAGCGGAACACTGAAGCTTTCTTT.

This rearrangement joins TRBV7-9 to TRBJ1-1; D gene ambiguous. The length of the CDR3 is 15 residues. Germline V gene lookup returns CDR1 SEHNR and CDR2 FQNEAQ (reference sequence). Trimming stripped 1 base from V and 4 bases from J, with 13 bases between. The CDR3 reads CASSLEDLPGTEAFF. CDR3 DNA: TGTGCCAGCAGCTTAGAGGACCTACCGGGCACTGAAGCTTTCTTT.

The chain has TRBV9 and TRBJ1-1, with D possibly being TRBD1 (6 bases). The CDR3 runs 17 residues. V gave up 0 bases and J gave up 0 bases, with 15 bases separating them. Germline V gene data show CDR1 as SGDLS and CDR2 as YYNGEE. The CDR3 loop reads CASSVDLGAGLNTEAFF. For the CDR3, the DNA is TGTGCCAGCAGCGTAGATCTGGGGGCGGGTTTGAACACTGAAGCTTTCTTT.

In DNA, the CDR3 is TGTGCCAGCAGCTCCGGACAGGGATATAATTCACCCCTCCACTTT. The encoded protein is CASSSGQGYNSPLHF. This rearrangement joins TRBV7-6 to TRBJ1-6, with 8 bases lining up with TRBD1. The J segment lost 4 bases and the V segment lost 4 bases, leaving 3 bases of the junction unmatched. Germline assignment: CDR1 SGHVS and CDR2 FNYEAQ. The CDR3 has 15 residues.

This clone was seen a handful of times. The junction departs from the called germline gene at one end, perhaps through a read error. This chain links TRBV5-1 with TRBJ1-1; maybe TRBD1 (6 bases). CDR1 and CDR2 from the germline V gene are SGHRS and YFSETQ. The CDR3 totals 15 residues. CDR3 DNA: TGTGCCAGCAGCTTCGTGTCAGGGGATCGCGCTGAAGCTTTCTTT. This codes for CASSFVSGDRAEAFF.

This chain's CDR3 is CASSLASDRATGGYTF. CDR3 DNA: TGTGCCAGCAGCTTAGCATCCGACAGGGCGACTGGTGGCTACACCTTC. The gene calls are TRBV7-2 and TRBJ1-2, with 7 bases that match TRBD1. Trimming cost V 0 bases and J 7 bases; bases outside gene matches: 11. Looked up from germline, CDR1 is SGHTA and CDR2 is FQGNSA. CDR3 size: 16 residues. The full variable domain, rest sourced from reference TRBV7-2 and TRBJ1-2, is GAGVSQSPSNKVTEKGKDVELRCDPISGHTALYWYRQSLGQGLEFLIYFQGNSAPDKSGLPSDRFSAERTGGSVSTLTIQRTQQEDSAVYLCASSLASDRATGGYTFGSGTRLTVV.

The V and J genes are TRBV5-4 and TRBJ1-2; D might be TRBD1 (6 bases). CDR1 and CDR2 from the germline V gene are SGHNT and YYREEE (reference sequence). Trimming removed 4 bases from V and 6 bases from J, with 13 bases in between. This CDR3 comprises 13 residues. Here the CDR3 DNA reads TGTGCCAGCAGCGGGGGAACAGGGAATGGCTACACCTTC. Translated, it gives CASSGGTGNGYTF.

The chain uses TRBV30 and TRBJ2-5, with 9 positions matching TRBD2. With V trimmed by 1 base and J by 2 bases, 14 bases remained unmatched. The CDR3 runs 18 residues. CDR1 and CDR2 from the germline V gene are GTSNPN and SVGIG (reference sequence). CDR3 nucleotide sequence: TGTGCCTGGAGTGCACTGGTAGCGGGGGTGTGGGGACAAGAGACCCAGTACTTC. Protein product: CAWSALVAGVWGQETQYF. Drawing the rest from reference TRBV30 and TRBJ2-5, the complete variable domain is SQTIHQWPATLVQPVGSPLSLECTVEGTSNPNLYWYRQAAGRGLQLLFYSVGIGQISSEVPQNLSASRPQDRQFILSSKKLLLSDSGFYLCAWSALVAGVWGQETQYFGPGTRLLVL.

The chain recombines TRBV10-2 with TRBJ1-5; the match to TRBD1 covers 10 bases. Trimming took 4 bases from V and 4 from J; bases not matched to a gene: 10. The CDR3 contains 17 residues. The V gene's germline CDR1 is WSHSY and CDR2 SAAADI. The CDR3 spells CASSAITTGGVNQPQHF. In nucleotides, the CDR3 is TGCGCCAGCAGTGCTATCACGACAGGGGGCGTAAATCAGCCCCAGCATTTT.